Detailed here is one T cell receptor (beta chain). Its antigen is as yet unknown. Expressed TCRB transcripts were sequenced because the isolated RNA had all been reverse transcribed beforehand. Libraries were prepared by immunoSEQ multiplex PCR; TCRdb keeps only in-frame clonotypes and omits some of them. The table lists under 25,000 clones, about 57% of them singletons. This entry is derived from a study of beta chain features in type 1 diabetes. Study-wide findings and caveats: The study left unresolved whether HLA type influences TCRB rearrangement. Patients with Type 1 diabetes showed moderately but significantly shorter TCRB CDR3s in all four CD4+ subsets.

Sorted populations were all over 95% pure. This CDR3 is 13 amino acids long. V gave up 3 bases and J gave up 2 bases, with 8 bases separating them. Per germline, CDR1 KGHSH and CDR2 LQKENI. The rearrangement uses TRBV18 and TRBJ2-7; D not certain. Sample: stem cell memory CD4+ T cells from blood. This receptor was identified in a man between 18 and 35 years old with type 1 diabetes. DNA of the CDR3: TGTGCCAGCTCACCGAGTAGAACCTACGAGCAGTACTTC. It translates to CASSPSRTYEQYF. Supplemented by reference TRBV18 and TRBJ2-7, the full variable domain reads NAGVMQNPRHLVRRRGQEARLRCSPMKGHSHVYWYRQLPEEGLKFMVYLQKENIIDESGMPKERFSAEFPKEGPSILRIQQVVRGDSAAYFCASSPSRTYEQYFGPGTRLTVT.